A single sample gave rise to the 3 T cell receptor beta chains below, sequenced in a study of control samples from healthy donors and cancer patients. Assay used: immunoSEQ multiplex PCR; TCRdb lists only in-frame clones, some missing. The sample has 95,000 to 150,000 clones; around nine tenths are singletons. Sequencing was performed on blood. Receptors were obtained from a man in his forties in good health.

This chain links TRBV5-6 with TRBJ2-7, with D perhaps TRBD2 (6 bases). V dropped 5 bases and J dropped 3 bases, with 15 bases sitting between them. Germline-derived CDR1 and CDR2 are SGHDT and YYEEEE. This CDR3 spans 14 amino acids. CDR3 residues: CASRVAGLYYEQYF. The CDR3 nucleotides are TGTGCCAGCAGGGTTGCGGGACTTTACTACGAGCAGTACTTC.

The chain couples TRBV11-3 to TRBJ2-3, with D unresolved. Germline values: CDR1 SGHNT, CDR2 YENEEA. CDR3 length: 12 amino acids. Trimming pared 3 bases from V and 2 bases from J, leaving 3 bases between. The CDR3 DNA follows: TGTGCCAGCAGCTTCCTCACAGATACGCAGTATTTT. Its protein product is CASSFLTDTQYF.

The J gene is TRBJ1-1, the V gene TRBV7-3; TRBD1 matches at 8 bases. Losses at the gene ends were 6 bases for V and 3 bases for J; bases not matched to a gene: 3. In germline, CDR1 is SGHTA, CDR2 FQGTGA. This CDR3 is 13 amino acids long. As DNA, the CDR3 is TGTGCCAGCAGTCAGGACAGGGACACTGAAGCTTTCTTT. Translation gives CASSQDRDTEAFF. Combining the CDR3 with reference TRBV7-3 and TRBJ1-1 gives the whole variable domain GAGVSQTPSNKVTEKGKYVELRCDPISGHTALYWYRQSLGQGPEFLIYFQGTGAADDSGLPNDRFFAVRPEGSVSTLKIQRTERGDSAVYLCASSQDRDTEAFFGQGTRLTVV.